A single sample gave rise to the 25 T cell receptor beta chains below, sequenced in a study of T cell repertoires in cytomegalovirus infection (dated by TCRdb to the late 2010s). Reading the label with the study, this specimen's treatment or condition is: in vitro stimulation with specific CMV peptide epitopes to enrich CMV-specific T cells. Their antigens are not known. TCRdb names Illumina HiSeq 1500 as the instrument used. The raw public reads went through TCRdb reprocessing: fastp at Q25, MiXCR clone calling, in-frame beta chains kept. Rows are unified per CDR3 protein, each entry keeping the most common DNA and genes. The sample table shows about 160,000 distinct CDR3 sequences, and 20% to 25% are seen once. The ten largest clones add up to 20% to 30% of the sample. The specimen was CD8+ T cells from cultured PBMCs, collected from culture after CMV antigen stimulation. All receptors derive from a human donor in good health (CMV status not recorded). Some clones in this sample may be carry-over from other donors' samples.

This clonotype showed up just a few times. J is TRBJ1-1 and V is TRBV14; the D gene is possibly TRBD1 (6 bases). The CDR3 runs 17 residues. V lost 0 bases to trimming and J lost 3 bases, with 17 bases between them. Germline-derived CDR1 and CDR2 are SGHDN and FVKESK. The CDR3 nucleotides are TGTGCCAGCAGCCAAGACTCCATCGTACAGGGCTACACTGAAGCTTTCTTT. Amino acid sequence: CASSQDSIVQGYTEAFF.

The table lists this clonotype with a few counts. The V call is TRBV28, the J call TRBJ2-6; no firm D call. This CDR3 region has 20 residues. Germline V lookup: CDR1 MDHEN, CDR2 SYDVKM. Trimming took off 3 bases at V and 0 bases at J, with 21 bases between the two ends. CDR3 residues: CASSFGRQRIGFSGANVLTF. The CDR3 DNA reads TGTGCCAGCAGTTTCGGGCGTCAGCGAATAGGGTTCTCTGGGGCCAACGTCCTGACTTTC.

The chain uses TRBV6-6 and TRBJ1-5; D gene ambiguous. Trimming shortened V by 1 base and J by 0 bases, and 10 bases separated the two germline ends. The germline V gene encodes CDR1 MNHNY and CDR2 SVGAGI (reference sequence). This CDR3 has 16 residues. CDR3 nucleotides: TGTGCCAGCAGTTACTGGGCAGTAGATAGCAATCAGCCCCAGCATTTT. Encoded protein: CASSYWAVDSNQPQHF.

This chain connects TRBV7-6 to TRBJ1-1; TRBD1 aligns across 9 bases. V shed 5 bases, J shed 4 bases, and the junction held 11 bases outside the gene matches. Germline values: CDR1 SGHVS, CDR2 FNYEAQ. This CDR3 is built from 16 residues. The CDR3, as DNA: TGTGCCAGCAGCCAAAAACAGGGGGCGTTGAGCACTGAAGCTTTCTTT. It codes for CASSQKQGALSTEAFF. Complete variable domain (other parts from reference TRBV7-6 and TRBJ1-1): GAGVSQSPRYKVTKRGQDVALRCDPISGHVSLYWYRQALGQGPEFLTYFNYEAQQDKSGLPNDRFSAERPEGSISTLTIQRTEQRDSAMYRCASSQKQGALSTEAFFGQGTRLTVV.

The genes are TRBV6-1 and TRBJ2-7; TRBD2 aligns across 8 bases. The CDR3 length is 14 residues. With V trimmed by 2 bases and J by 1 base, 1 base remained unmatched. CDR1 MNHNS and CDR2 SASEGT come from the germline V gene. CDR3 amino acids: CASSERGGSYEQYF. The CDR3, as DNA: TGTGCCAGCAGTGAACGCGGGGGGTCCTACGAGCAGTACTTC.

This sequence joins TRBV12-3 or TRBV12-4 and TRBJ1-1; D is unclear. V lost 3 bases, J lost 4 bases, and 3 bases lay in between. The CDR3 has 11 amino acids. The chain's CDR3 is CASSLTTEAFF. The CDR3 DNA follows: TGTGCCAGCAGTTTGACCACTGAAGCTTTCTTT.

This clonotype was observed at least ten times. The chain is built from TRBV7-2 and TRBJ1-5; the D is unclear. The V end lost 5 bases, the J end lost 0 bases, and 11 bases lay between the germline ends. The germline gives CDR1 SGHTA, CDR2 FQGNSA. The CDR3 is 15 residues long. CDR3 DNA sequence: TGTGCCAGCAGCGCGACTGAATTTAGCAATCAGCCCCAGCATTTT. Encoded protein: CASSATEFSNQPQHF.

This clonotype was seen a few times. This rearrangement joins TRBV7-2 to TRBJ1-5; 7 bases map to TRBD1. The germline CDR1 and CDR2 sequences are SGHTA and FQGNSA. The CDR3 has 19 amino acids. V gave up 7 bases and J gave up 0 bases; unmatched junction bases: 18. CDR3 in DNA: TGTGCCAGCACCAACTGGCCGGGACAGCCGGACTATAGCAATCAGCCCCAGCATTTT. Its protein product is CASTNWPGQPDYSNQPQHF.

This sequence joins TRBV5-6 and TRBJ2-1; D is perhaps TRBD1 or TRBD2 (5 bases each). V was clipped by 0 bases and J by 2 bases, with 9 bases between them. The CDR3 loop spans 15 amino acids. Germline assignment: CDR1 SGHDT and CDR2 YYEEEE. Here the CDR3 reads CASSLGGTTYNEQFF. The CDR3 DNA follows: TGTGCCAGCAGCTTGGGGGGGACGACCTACAATGAGCAGTTCTTC.

The sample holds many counts of this clonotype. The chain has TRBV6-1 and TRBJ1-4; no reliable D call. CDR1 is MNHNS and CDR2 is SASEGT in the germline V gene. This CDR3 has 16 amino acids. Deletions cut 2 bases from V and 3 bases from J, with 13 bases between. The CDR3 sequence: CASSERREWANEKLFF. The DNA of the CDR3 is TGTGCCAGCAGTGAACGGCGGGAATGGGCTAATGAAAAACTGTTTTTT.

J is TRBJ1-3 and V is TRBV6-5, with D unresolved. This CDR3 is 11 amino acids long. V lost 6 bases and J 4 bases, leaving 4 bases between the germline ends. Germline assignment: CDR1 MNHEY and CDR2 SVGAGI. The CDR3 DNA reads TGTGCCAGCAGGGGGGGAAACACCATATATTTT. It is translated as CASRGGNTIYF.

This chain links TRBV7-3 with TRBJ2-7; TRBD1 matches 10 bases. The germline V gene has CDR1 SGHTA and CDR2 FQGTGA. This CDR3 is 16 amino acids long. Trimming cost V 4 bases and J 6 bases; bases outside gene matches: 12. The CDR3 sequence is CASSSTPGQGKGEQYF. The CDR3, as DNA: TGTGCCAGCAGCTCAACCCCGGGACAGGGGAAAGGCGAGCAGTACTTC.

The sample holds a few counts of this clonotype. The chain uses TRBV7-8 and TRBJ2-2; D not certain. CDR3 length: 11 amino acids. Trimming took 6 bases from V and 9 from J, leaving 8 bases between them. Per the germline V gene, CDR1 is SGHVS and CDR2 is FQNEAQ. The chain's CDR3 is CASSPWRELFF. The CDR3 DNA is TGTGCCAGCAGTCCCTGGCGGGAGCTGTTTTTT.

V gene TRBV12-3 or TRBV12-4 combines with J gene TRBJ1-1, with D unclear. With 9 bases removed from V and 3 bases from J, the gap between germline ends came to 20 bases. There are 15 residues in the CDR3. Here the CDR3 reads CASLLTSLEDTEAFF. CDR3 in DNA: TGTGCCAGTCTTCTTACGTCCCTTGAGGACACTGAAGCTTTCTTT.

This clonotype came up a few times. The chain joins TRBV7-6 to TRBJ2-5; weak D call: TRBD2 (5 bases). Germline V CDR1 and CDR2: SGHVS, FNYEAQ. The CDR3 contains 14 residues. V dropped 1 base and J dropped 2 bases, with 8 bases sitting between them. The chain's CDR3 is CASSLEGVQETQYF. The CDR3 DNA sequence: TGTGCCAGCAGCTTAGAGGGAGTTCAAGAGACCCAGTACTTC.

The rearrangement uses TRBV15 and TRBJ2-1; TRBD1 might be the D (6 bases). Trimming pared 0 bases from V and 9 bases from J, leaving 15 bases between. This CDR3 is built from 15 residues. CDR1 LNHNV and CDR2 YYDKDF come from the germline V gene (reference sequence). This chain's CDR3 is CATSRDLTGSSEQFF. DNA for the CDR3: TGTGCCACCAGCAGAGACTTGACAGGCTCGTCTGAGCAGTTCTTC.

This clonotype appeared a few times. V gene TRBV10-3 combines with J gene TRBJ2-7; weak D call: TRBD2 (6 bases). The CDR3 runs 13 residues. In germline, CDR1 is ENHRY, CDR2 SYGVKD. V lost 0 bases and J lost 3, with 6 bases in between. The DNA of the CDR3 is TGTGCCATCAGTGAGTCGGGAGGCTACGAGCAGTACTTC. This gives the protein CAISESGGYEQYF.

This clonotype was seen repeatedly, ten times or more. V is TRBV4-3 and J is TRBJ1-1; D might be TRBD1 (6 bases). Trimming took 5 bases from V and 4 from J, leaving 14 bases between them. This CDR3 contains 14 residues. Per the germline V gene, CDR1 is LGHNA and CDR2 is YSLEER. The CDR3: CASSTPGDFTEAFF. DNA for the CDR3: TGCGCCAGCAGCACACCAGGGGACTTCACTGAAGCTTTCTTT.

The table lists this clonotype with a few counts. The chain is built from TRBV13 and TRBJ2-1, with 14 bases matching TRBD2. The CDR3 covers 16 residues. Germline CDR1 and CDR2: PRHDT and FYEKMQ (reference sequence). With 5 bases clipped from V and 8 bases from J, the junction kept 8 bases outside the gene matches. CDR3 residues: CASSKRLAGGPDEQFF. The CDR3 DNA reads as TGTGCCAGCAGCAAACGACTAGCGGGGGGGCCAGATGAGCAGTTCTTC. Full variable domain (outside the CDR3, taken from reference TRBV13 and TRBJ2-1): AAGVIQSPRHLIKEKRETATLKCYPIPRHDTVYWYQQGPGQDPQFLISFYEKMQSDKGSIPDRFSAQQFSDYHSELNMSSLELGDSALYFCASSKRLAGGPDEQFFGPGTRLTVL.

This clonotype was seen a handful of times. The chain joins TRBV4-3 to TRBJ2-7, with D hard to call. V gave up 4 bases and J gave up 2 bases, with 9 bases separating them. The CDR3 runs 13 residues. Germline V gene lookup returns CDR1 LGHNA and CDR2 YSLEER. The DNA for the CDR3 is TGCGCCAGCAGCCCTTCCCATACCTACGAGCAGTACTTC. Its protein is CASSPSHTYEQYF.

The J gene is TRBJ2-1, the V gene TRBV4-1; no firm D call. This CDR3 spans 13 amino acids. V lost 1 base and J 7 bases, leaving 8 bases between the germline ends. Germline V gene lookup returns CDR1 MGHRA and CDR2 YSYEKL. The chain's CDR3 is CASSQGKGNEQFF. As DNA, the CDR3 is TGCGCCAGCAGCCAAGGGAAGGGAAATGAGCAGTTCTTC.

The J gene is TRBJ2-1, the V gene TRBV7-6; 11 bases match TRBD2. Trimming at V came to 7 bases and at J to 7 bases, leaving 9 bases not matched to a gene. CDR3 size: 15 residues. Germline values: CDR1 SGHVS, CDR2 FNYEAQ. The CDR3 protein is CASNVLAGGGNEQFF. CDR3 DNA: TGTGCCAGCAATGTTCTAGCGGGGGGAGGTAATGAGCAGTTCTTC.

This chain uses TRBV6-5 with TRBJ2-1, with a weak D call TRBD2 (6 bases). The CDR3 has 17 residues. The V end lost 1 base, the J end lost 4 bases, and 17 bases lay between the germline ends. Germline V CDR1 and CDR2: MNHEY, SVGAGI. This CDR3 is CASSYYSEVAEYNEQFF. The CDR3 coding sequence is TGTGCCAGCAGTTACTACTCAGAGGTAGCGGAGTACAATGAGCAGTTCTTC.

The CDR3 loop reads CASSFGRGGTNEKLFF. The CDR3 DNA follows: TGTGCCAGCAGCTTCGGACGAGGGGGAACTAATGAAAAACTGTTTTTT. This chain uses TRBV7-9 with TRBJ1-4; tentative D call: TRBD1 (6 bases). V was cut by 3 bases and J by 1 base, with 12 bases left in between. The CDR3 is made up of 16 amino acids. CDR1 is SEHNR and CDR2 is FQNEAQ in the germline V gene (reference sequence).

This chain uses TRBV6-2 or TRBV6-3 with TRBJ1-3; no clear D gene. The V gene lost 0 bases and the J gene lost 6 bases, with 12 bases spanning the gap. The CDR3 extends over 15 amino acids. Germline CDR1 and CDR2: MNHEY and SVGEGT. The CDR3 loop is CASSYSLGSVNTIYF. CDR3 bases: TGTGCCAGCAGTTACTCTCTTGGCAGTGTAAACACCATATATTTT.